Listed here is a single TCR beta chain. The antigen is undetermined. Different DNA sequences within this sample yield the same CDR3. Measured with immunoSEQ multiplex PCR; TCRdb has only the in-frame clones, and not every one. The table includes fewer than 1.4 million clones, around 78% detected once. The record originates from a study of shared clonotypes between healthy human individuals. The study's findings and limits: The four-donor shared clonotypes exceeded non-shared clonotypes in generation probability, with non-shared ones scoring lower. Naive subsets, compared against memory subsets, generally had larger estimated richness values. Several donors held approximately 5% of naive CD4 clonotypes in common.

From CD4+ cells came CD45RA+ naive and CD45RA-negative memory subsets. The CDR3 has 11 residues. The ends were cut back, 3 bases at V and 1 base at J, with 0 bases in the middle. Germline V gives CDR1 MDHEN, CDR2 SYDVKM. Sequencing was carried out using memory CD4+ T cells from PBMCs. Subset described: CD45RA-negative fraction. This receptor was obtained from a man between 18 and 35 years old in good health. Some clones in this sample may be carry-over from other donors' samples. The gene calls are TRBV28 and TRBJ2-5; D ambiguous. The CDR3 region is CASSFQETQYF. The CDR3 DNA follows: TGTGCCAGCAGTTTCCAAGAGACCCAGTACTTC.